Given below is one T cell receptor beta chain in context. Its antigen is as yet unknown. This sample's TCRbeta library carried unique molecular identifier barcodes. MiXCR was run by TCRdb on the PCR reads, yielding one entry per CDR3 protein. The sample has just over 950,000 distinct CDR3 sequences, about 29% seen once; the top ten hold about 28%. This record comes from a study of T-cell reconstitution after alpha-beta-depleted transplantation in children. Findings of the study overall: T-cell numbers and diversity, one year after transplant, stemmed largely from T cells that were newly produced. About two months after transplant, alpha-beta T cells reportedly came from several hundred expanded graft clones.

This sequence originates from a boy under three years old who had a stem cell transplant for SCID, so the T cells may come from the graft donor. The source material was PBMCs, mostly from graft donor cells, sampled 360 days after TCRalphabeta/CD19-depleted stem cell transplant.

The CDR3 here is CSAIRARPYEQYF. The CDR3 coding sequence is TGCAGTGCTATTAGAGCGAGGCCTTACGAGCAGTACTTC. This rearrangement joins TRBV20-1 to TRBJ2-7; the D is unclear. This CDR3 comprises 13 residues. The V end was cut by 4 bases, the J end by 4 bases, with 14 bases between. CDR1 DFQATT and CDR2 SNEGSKA come from the germline V gene (reference sequence).